This entry describes one TCR beta chain. The germline V gene encodes CDR1 SGHTA and CDR2 FQGTGA. Trimming took 5 bases from V and 4 from J; bases not matched to a gene: 3. The CDR3 totals 13 residues. Profiled with immunoSEQ multiplex PCR; TCRdb holds only in-frame clones, not every one. The data contain roughly 51,000 clones, less than 90% of them singletons. The sample comes from a study of radiotherapy plus CTLA-4 blockade in lung cancer. The source of this sequence is a human donor with non-small cell lung cancer that progressed on radiotherapy plus ipilimumab. Some clones in this sample may be carry-over from other donors' samples. The V and J genes are TRBV7-3 and TRBJ2-7; TRBD2 aligns across 9 bases. The material sequenced was peripheral blood, taken from a patient treated with radiotherapy plus ipilimumab. This CDR3 reads CASSHAGGYEQYF. The CDR3 nucleotides are TGTGCCAGCAGCCACGCGGGGGGGTACGAGCAGTACTTC.